The entry that follows covers one T cell receptor (beta chain) sequence. Distinct nucleotide sequences in the sample also encode this CDR3. This specimen belongs to a study of blood T cell repertoires in COVID-19. Per the original methods: Estimates of nucleated cell counts were drawn from the amplification of reference gene primers. Assay used: immunoSEQ multiplex PCR; TCRdb lists only in-frame clones, some missing. Clone size and the V and J calls come from that table; the DNA yielded D and trimming. The data contain over 400,000 clones, 70% to 90% of them singletons. The V gene end was trimmed by 4 bases and the J gene end by 7 bases; junction bases not matched to a gene: 4. Germline V CDR1 and CDR2: SGHTA, FQGNSA. The CDR3 spans 13 residues.

The sequenced sample was peripheral blood. The V and J genes are TRBV7-2 and TRBJ2-7, with TRBD1 matching over 10 bases. This TCR came from a human donor in a cohort sampled during active COVID-19. CDR3 sequence: CASSSGTGDEQYF. The CDR3 nucleotides read TGTGCCAGCAGCTCAGGGACAGGGGATGAGCAGTACTTC.